This T cell receptor beta chain is from a study of monozygotic twins with inflammatory bowel disease. The template-switching step introduced UMIs that carried a 6-nucleotide sample barcode. After re-calling the 5' RACE reads, TCRdb lists one entry per CDR3 protein, DNA absent. The sample holds more than 300,000 distinct CDR3 sequences. This TCR derives from a human donor with ulcerative colitis or Crohn's disease, or a healthy co-twin of an affected twin (not recorded which). The material sequenced was blood.

This CDR3 reads CASSARTSGGINTDTQYF. This rearrangement joins TRBV11-2 to TRBJ2-3; TCRdb indicates TRBD2, and absent DNA this call remains unverified. The CDR3 length is 18 residues. Germline values: CDR1 SGHAT, CDR2 FQNNGV.